The rows below give T cell receptor beta chains drawn from one sample of a study of T cells in Graves' hyperthyroidism and ophthalmopathy. From the multiplex PCR reads, TCRdb called clonotypes with MiXCR, one entry per CDR3 protein. The sample consists of hundreds of thousands of distinct CDR3 sequences, around 17% of them appearing once. The sample taken for sequencing was blood. These TCRs come from a woman younger than 35 with Graves' hyperthyroidism. Both conserved end residues are part of each CDR3. D genes are given only for firm matches. The size field is filled for only some rows; it gives once, few, many or a size class.

CDR3 DNA: TGTGCCAGCAGCTTTTATCGTTCAATTACCGGGCATGGCTACACCTTC
CDR3 protein: CASSFYRSITGHGYTF
J gene: TRBJ1-2
D gene: NA
V gene: TRBV11-2
clone size: NA

CDR3 DNA: TGTGCCAGCAGCTTAGTTCGCTCAGTTTATGGGGAGACCCAGTACTTC
CDR3 protein: CASSLVRSVYGETQYF
J gene: TRBJ2-5
D gene: NA
V gene: TRBV7-2
clone size: many

CDR3 DNA: TGTGCCAGCAGCGTCCCCCTAACTAGCGGAGACTCCTACGAGCAGTTCTTC
CDR3 protein: CASSVPLTSGDSYEQFF
J gene: TRBJ2-1
D gene: TRBD2
V gene: TRBV3-1
clone size: NA

CDR3 DNA: TGTGCCAGCAGCTTTGGGACTAGCGGGACCTACGAGCAGTACTTC
CDR3 protein: CASSFGTSGTYEQYF
J gene: TRBJ2-7
D gene: TRBD2
V gene: TRBV9
clone size: NA

CDR3 DNA: TGTGCCAGCAGCTTAGCGGCTTCAATAGTACAAGAGACCCAGTACTTC
CDR3 protein: CASSLAASIVQETQYF
J gene: TRBJ2-5
D gene: NA
V gene: TRBV7-9
clone size: few

CDR3 DNA: TGTGCCAGCATCGCGGCGGGAGTATGGGCAGATACGCAGTATTTT
CDR3 protein: CASIAAGVWADTQYF
J gene: TRBJ2-3
D gene: TRBD2
V gene: TRBV2
clone size: many

CDR3 DNA: TGTGCCAGCAGACTAGCGGGAGAGGGGGATACGCAGTATTTT
CDR3 protein: CASRLAGEGDTQYF
J gene: TRBJ2-3
D gene: TRBD2
V gene: TRBV2
clone size: NA

CDR3 DNA: TGCAGCGTTGAACGGTCTAGCGGGGGCGCGAACACCGGGGAGCTGTTTTTT
CDR3 protein: CSVERSSGGANTGELFF
J gene: TRBJ2-2
D gene: TRBD2
V gene: TRBV29-1
clone size: many

CDR3 DNA: TGCAGCGTTGAAGATCTGAGCGGGAGCTCCTACAATGAGCAGTTCTTC
CDR3 protein: CSVEDLSGSSYNEQFF
J gene: TRBJ2-1
D gene: TRBD2
V gene: TRBV29-1
clone size: NA

CDR3 DNA: TGTGCCAGCAGCTTGAGGGGATCTCAGGATGGCTACACCTTC
CDR3 protein: CASSLRGSQDGYTF
J gene: TRBJ1-2
D gene: NA
V gene: TRBV5-5
clone size: NA

CDR3 DNA: TGTGCCAGCAGCCCGCAGGTGGGGGTCGAGAATGAGCAGTTCTTC
CDR3 protein: CASSPQVGVENEQFF
J gene: TRBJ2-1
D gene: NA
V gene: TRBV7-2
clone size: NA

CDR3 DNA: TGTGCCACCGCCGGGGGAGAAAGGGATGGGGGGGACAGCACAGATACGCAGTATTTT
CDR3 protein: CATAGGERDGGDSTDTQYF
J gene: TRBJ2-3
D gene: TRBD2
V gene: TRBV24-1
clone size: many

CDR3 DNA: TGTGCCAGCAGCGTTTTCCCCGGGAACACTGAAGCTTTCTTT
CDR3 protein: CASSVFPGNTEAFF
J gene: TRBJ1-1
D gene: NA
V gene: TRBV9
clone size: many

CDR3 DNA: TGTGCCAGCTCTATCCTAGCGGGGGCCACCGGGGAGCTGTTTTTT
CDR3 protein: CASSILAGATGELFF
J gene: TRBJ2-2
D gene: TRBD2
V gene: TRBV6-1
clone size: NA

CDR3 DNA: TGTGCCAGCAGCTTGACAGGCGGACTAGCGGGCGAGCAGTACTTC
CDR3 protein: CASSLTGGLAGEQYF
J gene: TRBJ2-7
D gene: TRBD2
V gene: TRBV5-4
clone size: few

CDR3 DNA: TGTGCCAGCAGTTTCAGGGGCCATTCACCCCTCCACTTT
CDR3 protein: CASSFRGHSPLHF
J gene: TRBJ1-6
D gene: NA
V gene: TRBV28
clone size: few

CDR3 DNA: TGTGCCAGCTCACCACTTAAAGGGGCCAATTCGAACACTGAAGCTTTCTTT
CDR3 protein: CASSPLKGANSNTEAFF
J gene: TRBJ1-1
D gene: NA
V gene: TRBV18
clone size: few

CDR3 DNA: TGCAGCGCGATACACGGTTTGAACACTGAAGCTTTCTTT
CDR3 protein: CSAIHGLNTEAFF
J gene: TRBJ1-1
D gene: NA
V gene: TRBV29-1
clone size: many

CDR3 DNA: TGTGCCAGCCAATCCAAGGGTCCATATGGCTACACCTTC
CDR3 protein: CASQSKGPYGYTF
J gene: TRBJ1-2
D gene: NA
V gene: TRBV6-1
clone size: few

CDR3 DNA: TGTGCCAGCAGCGTAAGAGGGACTGAAGCTTTCTTT
CDR3 protein: CASSVRGTEAFF
J gene: TRBJ1-1
D gene: NA
V gene: TRBV9
clone size: NA

CDR3 DNA: TGTGCCAGTAGTATAATGGGAAGGAGATTTGATTCACCCCTCCACTTT
CDR3 protein: CASSIMGRRFDSPLHF
J gene: TRBJ1-6
D gene: NA
V gene: TRBV19
clone size: NA